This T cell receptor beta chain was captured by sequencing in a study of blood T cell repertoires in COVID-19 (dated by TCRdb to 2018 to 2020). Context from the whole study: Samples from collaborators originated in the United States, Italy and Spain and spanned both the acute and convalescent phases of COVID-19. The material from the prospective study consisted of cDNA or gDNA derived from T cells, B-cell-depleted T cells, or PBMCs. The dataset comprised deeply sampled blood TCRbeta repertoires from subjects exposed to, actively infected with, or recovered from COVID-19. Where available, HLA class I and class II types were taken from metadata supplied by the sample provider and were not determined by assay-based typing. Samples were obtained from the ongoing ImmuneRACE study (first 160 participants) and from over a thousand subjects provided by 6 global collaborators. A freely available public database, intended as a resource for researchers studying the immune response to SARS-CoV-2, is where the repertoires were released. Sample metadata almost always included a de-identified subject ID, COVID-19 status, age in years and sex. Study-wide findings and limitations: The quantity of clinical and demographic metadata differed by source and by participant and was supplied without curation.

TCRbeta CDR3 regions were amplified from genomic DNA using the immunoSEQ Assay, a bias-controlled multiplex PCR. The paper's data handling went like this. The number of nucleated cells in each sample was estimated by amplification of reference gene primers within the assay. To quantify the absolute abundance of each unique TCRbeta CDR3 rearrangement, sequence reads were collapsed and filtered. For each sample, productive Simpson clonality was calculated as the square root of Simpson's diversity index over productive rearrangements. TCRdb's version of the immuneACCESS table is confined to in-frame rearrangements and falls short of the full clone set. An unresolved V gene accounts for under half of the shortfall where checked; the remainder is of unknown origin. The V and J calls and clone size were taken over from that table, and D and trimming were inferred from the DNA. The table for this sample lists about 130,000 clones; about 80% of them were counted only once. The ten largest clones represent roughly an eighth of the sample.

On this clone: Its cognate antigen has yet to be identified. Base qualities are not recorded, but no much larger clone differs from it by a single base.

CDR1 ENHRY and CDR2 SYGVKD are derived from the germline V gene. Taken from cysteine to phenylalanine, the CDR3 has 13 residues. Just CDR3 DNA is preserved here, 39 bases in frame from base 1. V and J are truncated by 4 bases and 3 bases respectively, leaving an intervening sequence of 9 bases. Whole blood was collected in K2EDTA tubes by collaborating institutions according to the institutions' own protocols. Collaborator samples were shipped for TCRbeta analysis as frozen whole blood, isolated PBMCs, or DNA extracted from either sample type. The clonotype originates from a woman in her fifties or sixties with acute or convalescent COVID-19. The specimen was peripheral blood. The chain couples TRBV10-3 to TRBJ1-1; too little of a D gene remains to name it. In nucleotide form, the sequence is TGTGCCATCAGTGTGAACGGTGACACTGAAGCTTTCTTT. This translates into CAISVNGDTEAFF.